This T cell receptor (beta chain) was documented in a study of T cell responses to AZD1222 COVID-19 vaccine. The table came from immunoSEQ multiplex PCR; TCRdb's copy has only in-frame clones and leaves some out. The sample holds 77,000 or so clones, roughly 91% seen once. The study's findings and limits: Only six or seven AZD1222 recipients were seropositive at baseline.

Looked up from germline, CDR1 is SGHAT and CDR2 is FQDESV (reference sequence). J was trimmed by 1 base and V by 5 bases; bases with no gene match: 3. This CDR3 is 16 amino acids long. About this clone itself: Its antigen remains unknown.

This clonotype originated in an adult who received the AZD1222 COVID-19 vaccine. The sequences come from peripheral blood, collected 28 days after the second AZD1222 dose. The chain couples TRBV11-1 to TRBJ2-2; 11 positions match TRBD2. CDR3 amino acids: CASSPGLAGNTGELFF. The CDR3 DNA reads as TGTGCCAGCAGCCCCGGACTAGCGGGGAACACCGGGGAGCTGTTTTTT.